These T cell receptor beta chains were read from a single sample in a study of blood T cell repertoires in COVID-19. Measured with immunoSEQ multiplex PCR; TCRdb has only the in-frame clones, and not every one. The sample holds tens of thousands of clones; just over 85% are singletons and the top ten take about 4.4%. Sequenced material: peripheral blood. Receptors were obtained from a man aged 55-75 years with acute or convalescent COVID-19. Both conserved end residues are part of each CDR3. A D gene is named only where the DNA matches it firmly. A row's size may be missing; if present it is once, few, many or a size class.

>few|TRBV9|.|TRBJ1-6
CASSLSGGSSYNSPLHF
TGTGCCAGCAGCCTAAGCGGGGGAAGCTCCTATAATTCACCCCTCCACTTT
>.|TRBV7-2|TRBD2|TRBJ2-1
CASSFSGAYYNEQFF
TGTGCCAGCAGCTTTAGCGGGGCCTACTACAATGAGCAGTTCTTC
>few|TRBV6-5|.|TRBJ2-1
CASNLQGEQFF
TGTGCCAGCAACCTGCAGGGAGAGCAGTTCTTC
>.|TRBV11-2|.|TRBJ2-7
CASSLISLGSYEQYF
TGTGCCAGCAGCTTAATATCCCTTGGCAGCTACGAGCAGTACTTC
>.|TRBV4-2|TRBD1|TRBJ1-2
CASSPRQGGYYGYTF
TGTGCCAGCAGCCCGAGACAGGGGGGATACTATGGCTACACCTTC
>.|TRBV28|.|TRBJ2-1
CASSFGLVRGFFF
TGTGCCAGCAGTTTCGGCCTAGTTCGGGGTTTTTTCTTC
>.|TRBV30|.|TRBJ2-7
CAWVPSGAYEQYF
TGTGCCTGGGTTCCGAGCGGAGCCTACGAGCAGTACTTC
>.|TRBV3-1/TRBV3-2|TRBD1|TRBJ2-5
CASSQGGTGQETQYF
TGTGCCAGCAGCCAGGGCGGGACAGGGCAGGAGACCCAGTACTTC
>.|TRBV2|.|TRBJ2-5
CASSGLGVEETQYF
TGTGCCAGCAGTGGGCTCGGGGTCGAAGAGACCCAGTACTTC
>.|TRBV5-5|.|TRBJ2-7
CASSPGVGDYEQYF
TGTGCCAGCAGCCCAGGGGTGGGGGACTACGAGCAGTACTTC
>few|TRBV7-8|TRBD1|TRBJ2-7
CASSFRQGARNEQYF
TGTGCCAGCAGCTTTCGGCAGGGGGCGAGGAACGAGCAGTACTTC
>.|TRBV7-2|TRBD2|TRBJ2-1
CASIPRTGTSGYNEQFF
TGTGCCAGCATCCCAAGAACCGGGACTAGCGGGTACAATGAGCAGTTCTTC
>.|TRBV20-1|.|TRBJ2-7
CSAYSLYEQYF
TGCAGTGCTTACAGCCTCTACGAGCAGTACTTC
>.|TRBV28|.|TRBJ1-1
CASSPPTGVTEAFF
TGTGCCAGCAGTCCCCCTACGGGAGTCACTGAAGCTTTCTTT
>.|TRBV5-1|.|TRBJ1-5
CASSLDGTSNQPQHF
TGCGCCAGCAGCTTGGACGGTACTAGCAATCAGCCCCAGCATTTT
>.|TRBV5-6|.|TRBJ1-5
CASSLAGMGPQHF
TGTGCCAGCAGCTTGGCCGGGATGGGGCCCCAGCATTTT
>.|TRBV4-1|TRBD1|TRBJ2-2
CASKVGQGANTGELFF
TGCGCCAGCAAAGTCGGACAGGGTGCGAACACCGGGGAGCTGTTTTTT
>once|TRBV10-3|TRBD1|TRBJ2-7
CAISESRQGAYEQYF
TGTGCCATCAGTGAGTCCAGACAGGGCGCCTACGAGCAGTACTTC
>.|TRBV2|TRBD1|TRBJ2-7
CASRPDRSGSYEQYF
TGTGCCAGCAGGCCGGACAGGTCTGGGAGTTACGAGCAGTACTTC
>.|TRBV27|.|TRBJ2-7
CASSLVRGGFSEQYF
TGTGCCAGCAGTTTAGTTAGGGGTGGGTTCTCCGAGCAGTACTTC
>.|TRBV18|TRBD2|TRBJ2-1
CASSPGTSRNYEQFF
TGTGCCAGCTCACCCGGGACTAGCAGGAATTATGAGCAGTTCTTC
>.|TRBV28|.|TRBJ1-4
CASSSVINEKLFF
TGTGCCAGCAGTTCAGTGATTAATGAAAAACTGTTTTTT
>once|TRBV15|TRBD1|TRBJ2-7
CATSSNRDRGLAYEQYF
TGTGCCACCAGCAGTAACCGGGACAGGGGCCTCGCCTACGAGCAGTACTTC
>few|TRBV6-5|.|TRBJ2-7
CARGGGTSSYEQYF
TGTGCCAGAGGGGGGGGAACGAGCTCCTACGAGCAGTACTTC
>.|TRBV28|.|TRBJ1-1
CASTRGIGTEAFF
TGTGCCAGCACCCGGGGGATCGGGACTGAAGCTTTCTTT
>.|TRBV11-2|TRBD1|TRBJ1-2
CASSLGQGTSGYTF
TGTGCCAGCAGCTTAGGACAGGGGACGAGTGGCTACACCTTC
>.|TRBV28|TRBD1|TRBJ1-4
CASSVGQGGRLWGEKLFF
TGTGCCAGCAGTGTGGGACAGGGTGGGAGGCTATGGGGTGAAAAACTGTTTTTT
>once|TRBV2|TRBD1|TRBJ2-1
CASSDRGLDEQFF
TGTGCCAGCAGCGACAGGGGTTTGGATGAGCAGTTCTTC
>.|TRBV6-5|.|TRBJ2-1
CASRTGRLDNNEQFF
TGTGCCAGCAGGACCGGCCGACTAGACAACAATGAGCAGTTCTTC
>.|TRBV18|.|TRBJ1-2
CASSPLDLQTAGYTF
TGTGCCAGCTCACCACTGGACTTACAAACGGCAGGCTACACCTTC
>.|TRBV7-9|TRBD2|TRBJ2-3
CASSLVASGRGTDTQYF
TGTGCCAGCAGCTTAGTTGCTAGCGGGAGGGGCACAGATACGCAGTATTTT
>.|TRBV7-2|.|TRBJ2-3
CASSLGGAGQDTQYF
TGTGCCAGCAGCTTAGGGGGAGCGGGACAAGATACGCAGTATTTT
>.|TRBV27|.|TRBJ2-3
CASSLSKSADTQYF
TGTGCCAGCAGTTTATCGAAGAGTGCAGATACGCAGTATTTT
>few|TRBV12-5|TRBD2|TRBJ2-2
CASGPPGLAPVSSPGELFF
TGTGCTAGTGGTCCCCCGGGACTAGCGCCAGTCTCCTCACCCGGGGAGCTGTTTTTT
>.|TRBV4-1|TRBD2|TRBJ2-1
CASSLPGTGGPSYNEQFF
TGCGCCAGCAGCCTCCCGGGTACGGGAGGGCCATCCTACAATGAGCAGTTCTTC
>few|TRBV28|TRBD1|TRBJ2-5
CASSPGTDPVQETQYF
TGTGCCAGCAGCCCGGGGACAGATCCCGTCCAAGAGACCCAGTACTTC
>.|TRBV5-1|.|TRBJ2-7
CASSPDKEQYF
TGCGCCAGCAGCCCGGACAAAGAGCAGTACTTC
>.|TRBV3-1/TRBV3-2|.|TRBJ1-5
CASSQGRGNQPQHF
TGTGCCAGCAGCCAGGGGCGAGGCAATCAGCCCCAGCATTTT
>few|TRBV27|TRBD1|TRBJ2-7
CASSAGTGDSYEQYF
TGTGCCAGCAGTGCCGGGACAGGGGACTCCTACGAGCAGTACTTC
>once|TRBV6-5|TRBD1|TRBJ1-2
CASSGQGANYGYTF
TGTGCCAGCAGCGGACAGGGGGCGAACTATGGCTACACCTTC
>.|TRBV7-2|.|TRBJ2-2
CASSLWGVGVTGELFF
TGTGCCAGCAGCTTGTGGGGGGTCGGGGTGACCGGGGAGCTGTTTTTT
>.|TRBV7-9|TRBD2|TRBJ2-1
CASSLGGGSYNEQFF
TGTGCCAGCAGCTTAGGCGGGGGCTCCTACAATGAGCAGTTCTTC
>.|TRBV5-5|TRBD1|TRBJ1-2
CASSPGGTGTYGYTF
TGTGCCAGCAGCCCGGGGGGGACAGGGACATATGGCTACACCTTC
>.|TRBV9|TRBD2|TRBJ2-2
CASSAGRLAVTGELFF
TGTGCCAGCAGCGCCGGGAGACTAGCGGTAACCGGGGAGCTGTTTTTT
>.|TRBV7-4|.|TRBJ2-7
CASSLESNEQYF
TGTGCCAGCAGCTTAGAATCCAACGAGCAGTACTTC
>few|TRBV27|TRBD2|TRBJ2-1
CASSPGLAGVVNEQFF
TGTGCCAGCAGCCCGGGACTAGCGGGAGTGGTAAATGAGCAGTTCTTC
>.|TRBV5-4|.|TRBJ2-6
CASSSGHDLSGANVLTF
TGTGCCAGCAGCTCGGGACACGACCTCTCTGGGGCCAACGTCCTGACTTTC
>.|TRBV7-2|.|TRBJ2-3
CASSLVQGWTDTQYF
TGTGCCAGCAGCTTAGTTCAGGGCTGGACAGATACGCAGTATTTT
>.|TRBV5-1|.|TRBJ2-7
CASSPVLGALNEQYF
TGCGCCAGCAGCCCCGTCCTTGGGGCCCTCAACGAGCAGTACTTC
>.|TRBV11-2|.|TRBJ2-1
CASSFSYEQFF
TGTGCCAGCAGCTTTAGCTATGAGCAGTTCTTC